These 18 T cell receptor beta chains originate from one sample sequenced in a study of CD8 T cells in ankylosing spondylitis. TCRdb re-derived calls from the 5' RACE reads in MiXCR, one entry per CDR3 protein. The table has approximately 200,000 distinct CDR3 sequences, under 15% seen once; the top ten hold 11%. The sample taken for sequencing was blood, either unsorted or a sorted T cell fraction (not recorded which). The source of these receptors is a female donor with ankylosing spondylitis or in good health (not recorded which).

This chain uses TRBV7-2 with TRBJ1-2; D unclear. This CDR3 spans 15 amino acids. Germline V gene lookup returns CDR1 SGHTA and CDR2 FQGNSA. V gave up 1 base and J gave up 4 bases, with 13 bases separating them. CDR3 sequence: CASSLDGNSFYGYTF. DNA of the CDR3: TGTGCCAGCAGCTTAGACGGTAACAGTTTCTATGGCTACACCTTC.

This clonotype was seen at least ten times. The genes are TRBV7-2 and TRBJ2-5; D may be TRBD1 (6 bases). Germline V lookup: CDR1 SGHTA, CDR2 FQGNSA. V was trimmed by 4 bases and J by 1 base, leaving 10 bases between them. There are 14 residues in the CDR3. CDR3 region: CASSSPGVQETQYF. In DNA form, the CDR3 reads TGTGCCAGCAGCTCGCCAGGGGTCCAAGAGACCCAGTACTTC.

This clonotype was seen ten or more times. V is TRBV10-3 and J is TRBJ2-1, with 13 bases identical to TRBD2. Germline trimming cut 2 bases from V and 6 bases from J; bases unmatched to any gene: 1. Germline loops: CDR1 ENHRY, CDR2 SYGVKD. The CDR3 covers 15 residues. The CDR3 loop reads CAISETSGRANEQFF. The CDR3 DNA is TGTGCCATCAGTGAGACTAGCGGGAGGGCCAATGAGCAGTTCTTC.

Of note for this clonotype: A read error is possible here, since a much larger clone lies one base away. The chain joins TRBV12-5 to TRBJ2-5; D is unresolved. V shed 4 bases and J shed 7 bases, with 13 bases lying between them. The CDR3 is 13 residues long. CDR1 and CDR2 from the germline V gene are LGHNT and FRNRAP. The CDR3 loop is CASGSRLEVTQYF. As DNA, the CDR3 is TGTGCTAGTGGTTCCCGACTTGAAGTGACCCAGTACTTC.

This clonotype was seen many times. In DNA form, the CDR3 reads TGTGCCAGCGGCCACAGAAACCAAGAGACCCAGTACTTC. Amino acids: CASGHRNQETQYF. V and J are TRBV28 and TRBJ2-5, with D unclear. The CDR3 has 13 amino acids. Germline CDR1 and CDR2: MDHEN and SYDVKM. Trimming left V 8 bases short and J 0 bases short, with 10 bases between.

A few counts support this clonotype. V gene TRBV5-1 combines with J gene TRBJ1-2, with 8 bases matching TRBD1. Unmatched junction bases numbered 5, after V lost 1 base and J lost 6 bases. This CDR3 comprises 14 residues. CDR1 is SGHRS, CDR2 YFSETQ, per germline. CDR3 in amino acids: CASSLNDRGNGYTF. In nucleotides, the CDR3 is TGCGCCAGCAGCTTGAACGACAGGGGCAATGGCTACACCTTC.

In the case of this clonotype: A much larger clone lies a single base off, so this may be a read error. This chain uses TRBV19 with TRBJ2-1, with D perhaps matching TRBD2 (7 bases). Trimming shortened V by 3 bases and J by 7 bases, and 13 bases separated the two germline ends. Germline V gene lookup returns CDR1 LNHDA and CDR2 SQIVND (reference sequence). This CDR3 has 14 residues. CDR3 DNA sequence: TGTGCCAGTAGTATTCGGGGGGCGAGTAATGAGCAGTTCTTC. It specifies CASSIRGASNEQFF.

In regard to this clonotype: A much larger clone is a single base away; this may be a read error. The chain couples TRBV7-2 to TRBJ1-4; D ambiguous. This CDR3 region has 15 residues. The germline gives CDR1 SGHTA, CDR2 FQGNSA. Here the CDR3 reads CVSSPRASTNEKLFF. The CDR3 coding sequence is TGTGTCAGCAGCCCCCGGGCGTCAACTAATGAAAAACTGTTTTTT.

In this sample, this clonotype turned up many times. The chain is built from TRBV15 and TRBJ1-1; D uncertain. Germline-derived CDR1 and CDR2 are LNHNV and YYDKDF (reference sequence). This CDR3 comprises 13 residues. V was cut by 2 bases and J by 0 bases, with 4 bases left in between. The CDR3 DNA reads as TGTGCCACCAGCAGACAGGTGAACACTGAAGCTTTCTTT. Its protein product is CATSRQVNTEAFF.

This chain links TRBV12-3 or TRBV12-4 with TRBJ2-1, with 8 positions matching TRBD2. The CDR3 spans 15 residues. V gave up 2 bases and J gave up 9 bases; unmatched junction bases: 9. CDR3 loop: CASSLRTGGRSEQFF. In DNA form, the CDR3 reads TGTGCCAGCAGTTTACGGACGGGAGGGCGGAGTGAGCAGTTCTTC.

This clonotype was observed a handful of times. CDR3 DNA: TGTGCCAGCAGCTTCCCAGCGGCTAGCGGGAGAGGGGATACGCAGTATTTT. Its translation: CASSFPAASGRGDTQYF. The rearrangement joins TRBV7-9 to TRBJ2-3, with 10 bases that match TRBD2. The germline gives CDR1 SEHNR, CDR2 FQNEAQ (reference sequence). V shed 3 bases and J 6 bases; nucleotides not matched to a gene: 12. The CDR3 sequence is 17 residues long.

The chain combines TRBV5-1 with TRBJ1-1; possibly TRBD1 for D (5 bases). There are 16 residues in the CDR3. CDR1 is SGHRS, CDR2 YFSETQ, per germline. The V end lost 0 bases, the J end lost 2 bases, and 14 bases lay between the germline ends. CDR3 sequence: CASSLGGGSRNTEAFF. The CDR3 DNA sequence: TGCGCCAGCAGCTTGGGGGGGGGTTCGAGAAACACTGAAGCTTTCTTT.

This chain uses TRBV20-1 with TRBJ2-3; TRBD2 is a possible D gene (6 bases). CDR1 is DFQATT, CDR2 SNEGSKA, per germline (reference sequence). This CDR3 is built from 12 residues. Trimming cost V 6 bases and J 6 bases, with 13 bases left between them. This CDR3 reads CSAYGGGDTQYF. In nucleotides, the CDR3 is TGCAGTGCCTATGGGGGAGGCGATACGCAGTATTTT.

This clonotype was counted many times. DNA for the CDR3: TGCGCCAGCAGCTCGTATTCTGGTGGCTCTGGGGCCAACGTCCTGACTTTC. It specifies CASSSYSGGSGANVLTF. The chain combines TRBV5-1 with TRBJ2-6, with D unclear. This CDR3 is 17 amino acids long. Germline CDR1 reads SGHRS; CDR2 reads YFSETQ. V gave up 3 bases and J gave up 0 bases, with 13 bases separating them.

In its sample, this clonotype was seen many times. This rearrangement joins TRBV29-1 to TRBJ2-5; D is uncertain. This CDR3 region has 13 residues. CDR1 and CDR2 (germline): SQVTM, ANQGSEA. V lost 4 bases and J lost 5, with 14 bases in between. The CDR3 bases are TGCAGCGTTGGACCGTCGCAGCAGGAGACCCAGTACTTC. Its protein product is CSVGPSQQETQYF.

The chain recombines TRBV29-1 with TRBJ1-2, with D unresolved. Trimming removed 7 bases at V and 7 bases at J, with 16 bases between. This CDR3 comprises 12 residues. Germline CDR1 and CDR2: SQVTM and ANQGSEA. The CDR3 DNA reads as TGCAGCGCCCATTCTCTGGGGAGTGGCTACACCTTC. This translates into CSAHSLGSGYTF.

V is TRBV27 and J is TRBJ2-3; perhaps TRBD1 as D (5 bases). Germline lookup yields CDR1 MNHEY and CDR2 SMNVEV (reference sequence). V lost 6 bases and J 6 bases, leaving 13 bases between the germline ends. This CDR3 comprises 13 residues. CDR3 DNA sequence: TGTGCCAGCAGGGAGCAGGGTCGGGATACGCAGTATTTT. Protein product: CASREQGRDTQYF.

This clonotype was seen many times. The rearrangement joins TRBV3-1 to TRBJ2-1; the D gene is possibly TRBD2 (6 bases). The V and J ends lost 3 bases and 7 bases respectively, with 10 bases between them. CDR1 and CDR2 (germline): LGHDT, YNNKEL (reference sequence). This CDR3 comprises 13 residues. The CDR3 loop is CASSHRERNEQFF. The CDR3 DNA reads as TGTGCCAGCAGCCACCGGGAGCGTAATGAGCAGTTCTTC.